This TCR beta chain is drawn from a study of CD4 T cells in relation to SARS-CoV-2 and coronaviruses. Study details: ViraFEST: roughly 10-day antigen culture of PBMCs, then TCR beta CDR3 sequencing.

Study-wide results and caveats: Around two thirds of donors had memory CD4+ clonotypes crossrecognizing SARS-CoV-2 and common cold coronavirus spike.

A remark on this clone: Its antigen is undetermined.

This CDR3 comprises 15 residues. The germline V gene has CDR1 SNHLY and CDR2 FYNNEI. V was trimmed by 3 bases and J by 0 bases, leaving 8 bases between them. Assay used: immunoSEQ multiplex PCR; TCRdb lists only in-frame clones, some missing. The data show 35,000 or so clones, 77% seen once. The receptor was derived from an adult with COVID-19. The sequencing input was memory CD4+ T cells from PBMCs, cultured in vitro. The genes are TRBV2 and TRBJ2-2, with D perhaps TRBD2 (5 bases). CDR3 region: CASSDAGANTGELFF. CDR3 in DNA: TGTGCCAGCAGTGATGCGGGCGCGAACACCGGGGAGCTGTTTTTT.